A single sample is the source of the 30 T cell receptor beta chains below, sequenced in a study of blood T cell repertoires in COVID-19. This table comes from immunoSEQ multiplex PCR, and its TCRdb copy is limited to in-frame clones, with some not included. The table lists a few hundred thousand clones, roughly 84% of them singletons. The sample taken for sequencing was PBMCs or T cells enriched from blood (not recorded which). Source of these receptors: a woman aged 25 to 39 who had recovered from COVID-19.

The chain employs TRBV6-5 and TRBJ1-3; 9 nucleotides agree with TRBD1. V lost 2 bases to trimming and J lost 6 bases; unmatched junction nucleotides: 8. Germline V CDR1 and CDR2: MNHEY, SVGAGI. This CDR3 is built from 16 residues. The CDR3 protein is CASSYSGQGLENTIYF. CDR3 sequence (DNA): TGTGCCAGCAGTTACAGCGGACAGGGGCTCGAAAACACCATATATTTT.

The chain joins TRBV10-3 to TRBJ2-7; the match to TRBD2 covers 8 bases. Trimming cost V 6 bases and J 0 bases; bases outside gene matches: 7. The CDR3 runs to 15 residues. Per the germline V gene, CDR1 is ENHRY and CDR2 is SYGVKD. CDR3 in DNA: TGTGCCATCAGGTCTGCGGGAGGTAGCTCCTACGAGCAGTACTTC. Translated, it gives CAIRSAGGSSYEQYF.

This chain uses TRBV28 with TRBJ2-7, with D perhaps matching TRBD2 (5 bases). The CDR3 is 13 residues long. The germline V gene has CDR1 MDHEN and CDR2 SYDVKM. V lost 3 bases and J 2 bases, leaving 8 bases between the germline ends. The CDR3 is CASSFRGAYEQYF. DNA of the CDR3: TGTGCCAGCAGTTTTCGGGGAGCCTACGAGCAGTACTTC.

In this sample, this clone turned up once. The rearrangement uses TRBV19 and TRBJ1-1; weak D call: TRBD1 (5 bases). Germline values: CDR1 LNHDA, CDR2 SQIVND (reference sequence). V gave up 4 bases and J gave up 2 bases, with 11 bases separating them. The CDR3 length is 14 residues. Written as DNA, the CDR3 is TGTGCCAGTAGTAGCAGGGAATACAACACTGAAGCTTTCTTT. It codes for CASSSREYNTEAFF.

The rearrangement joins TRBV28 to TRBJ2-2; 8 nucleotides line up with TRBD1. Germline values: CDR1 MDHEN, CDR2 SYDVKM. The CDR3 runs 17 residues. V lost 4 bases, J lost 1 base, and 8 bases stayed unmatched. The CDR3 region is CASSSLRTGLNTGELFF. In nucleotides, the CDR3 is TGTGCCAGCAGTTCCCTCCGGACAGGGCTGAACACCGGGGAGCTGTTTTTT.

This chain links TRBV9 with TRBJ2-7, with 9 bases that match TRBD2. Trimming at V came to 0 bases and at J to 2 bases, leaving 6 bases not matched to a gene. The CDR3 length is 16 residues. Germline assignment: CDR1 SGDLS and CDR2 YYNGEE. CDR3 loop: CASSVAFSGGTYEQYF. The CDR3 nucleotides read TGTGCCAGCAGCGTAGCCTTCAGCGGGGGGACCTACGAGCAGTACTTC. Complete variable domain (other parts from reference TRBV9 and TRBJ2-7): DSGVTQTPKHLITATGQRVTLRCSPRSGDLSVYWYQQSLDQGLQFLIQYYNGEERAKGNILERFSAQQFPDLHSELNLSSLELGDSALYFCASSVAFSGGTYEQYFGPGTRLTVT.

This rearrangement joins TRBV5-1 to TRBJ2-1; D is possibly TRBD1 (7 bases). This CDR3 contains 14 residues. CDR1 is SGHRS, CDR2 YFSETQ, per germline. Trimming shortened V by 6 bases and J by 5 bases, and 15 bases separated the two germline ends. The CDR3 protein is CASTAGGLNNEQFF. CDR3 DNA: TGCGCCAGCACGGCAGGGGGGCTCAACAATGAGCAGTTCTTC.

The chain couples TRBV5-1 to TRBJ1-6; 11 bases are a match to TRBD1. V shed 0 bases and J 1 base; nucleotides not matched to a gene: 3. Germline V gene data show CDR1 as SGHRS and CDR2 as YFSETQ. This CDR3 is 18 amino acids long. CDR3 sequence: CASSLEGQGASYNSPLHF. CDR3 in DNA: TGCGCCAGCAGCTTGGAAGGACAGGGGGCGTCCTATAATTCACCCCTCCACTTT.

V usage is TRBV19 and J usage is TRBJ1-3; D gene ambiguous. The germline V and J ends were trimmed by 5 bases and 4 bases, with 9 bases remaining between them. The CDR3 runs 13 residues. Germline lookup yields CDR1 LNHDA and CDR2 SQIVND (reference sequence). The CDR3 coding sequence is TGTGCCAGTAGTTCGAACGGGGGAAACACCATATATTTT. Translating it yields CASSSNGGNTIYF.

This clone was counted once. This chain connects TRBV18 to TRBJ2-2; D remains ambiguous. Germline CDR1 and CDR2: KGHSH and LQKENI. V lost 7 bases to trimming and J lost 7 bases, with 19 bases between them. The CDR3 covers 15 residues. CDR3 amino acids: CASLTPVESFGELFF. The CDR3 DNA is TGTGCCAGCTTAACGCCCGTCGAGTCCTTCGGGGAGCTGTTTTTT.

This clone has a handful of counts. This chain connects TRBV9 to TRBJ1-1, with 7 bases lining up with TRBD1. The ends lost 2 bases at V and 4 bases at J; junction bases unmatched: 2. The CDR3 runs to 13 residues. Germline lookup yields CDR1 SGDLS and CDR2 YYNGEE. The DNA for the CDR3 is TGTGCCAGCAGCGTGACAGGGCGCACTGAAGCTTTCTTT. Translated, it gives CASSVTGRTEAFF.

The count of this clone is one. This sequence joins TRBV6-5 and TRBJ2-1, with 7 bases matching TRBD2. This CDR3 is 15 amino acids long. From germline, CDR1 is MNHEY and CDR2 SVGAGI. Trimming cost V 10 bases and J 4 bases; bases outside gene matches: 13. As DNA, the CDR3 is TGTGCCACCTCACTAGCGACGAATCTGTACAATGAGCAGTTCTTC. Protein sequence: CATSLATNLYNEQFF.

The V gene is TRBV6-4, the J gene TRBJ2-1, with TRBD2 matching 9 bases. The V gene end was trimmed by 1 base and the J gene end by 2 bases; junction bases not matched to a gene: 6. CDR1 is MRHNA, CDR2 SNTAGT, per germline. The CDR3 is 17 residues long. The CDR3 is CASSDCLRGGAYNEQFF. The DNA for the CDR3 is TGTGCCAGCAGTGACTGCTTACGCGGGGGGGCCTACAATGAGCAGTTCTTC.

The rearrangement links TRBV28 to TRBJ2-2; perhaps TRBD1 as D (7 bases). Germline V lookup: CDR1 MDHEN, CDR2 SYDVKM. There are 15 residues in the CDR3. Trimming left V 2 bases short and J 12 bases short, with 19 bases between. The CDR3 DNA reads as TGTGCCAGCAGTTTAGAGGAGGGGGCAGGGGGGAAGCTGTTTTTT. Amino acids: CASSLEEGAGGKLFF.

V and J are TRBV14 and TRBJ2-1, with D uncertain. The CDR3 runs 14 residues. The V gene's germline CDR1 is SGHDN and CDR2 FVKESK. Trimming pared 0 bases from V and 3 bases from J, leaving 6 bases between. CDR3 region: CASSQEHYYNEQFF. The CDR3 region has the DNA TGTGCCAGCAGCCAAGAACACTACTACAATGAGCAGTTCTTC. Together with reference TRBV14 and TRBJ2-1, the CDR3 gives the full variable domain: EAGVTQFPSHSVIEKGQTVTLRCDPISGHDNLYWYRRVMGKEIKFLLHFVKESKQDESGMPNNRFLAERTGGTYSTLKVQPAELEDSGVYFCASSQEHYYNEQFFGPGTRLTVL.

The V and J genes are TRBV6-5 and TRBJ1-2; D possibly corresponds to TRBD1 (5 bases). V was shortened by 2 bases and J by 5 bases, with 12 bases between the two germline ends. This CDR3 is 14 amino acids long. Germline loops: CDR1 MNHEY, CDR2 SVGAGI. The CDR3 is CASSYTAGGYGYTF. CDR3 DNA sequence: TGTGCCAGCAGTTACACCGCCGGGGGGTATGGCTACACCTTC.

The V call is TRBV5-4, the J call TRBJ2-7, with D maybe TRBD1 (5 bases). The ends were cut back, 1 base at V and 5 bases at J, with 10 bases in the middle. CDR3 length: 13 residues. The V gene's germline CDR1 is SGHNT and CDR2 YYREEE (reference sequence). CDR3 protein: CASSLSPGNEQYF. The CDR3 nucleotides are TGTGCCAGCAGCTTGAGCCCAGGGAACGAGCAGTACTTC.

V gene TRBV7-9 combines with J gene TRBJ2-7, with 8 positions matching TRBD2. The CDR3 totals 15 residues. V shed 4 bases, J shed 0 bases, and the junction held 5 bases outside the gene matches. Germline V gene sequence: CDR1 SEHNR, CDR2 FQNEAQ (reference sequence). CDR3 residues: CASSSPGGTSYEQYF. DNA for the CDR3: TGTGCCAGCAGCTCCCCGGGAGGGACCTCCTACGAGCAGTACTTC.

In this sample, this clone turned up once. The chain employs TRBV5-1 and TRBJ2-1; 7 nucleotides agree with TRBD2. J gave up 7 bases and V 4 bases, and 14 bases lay outside the gene matches. CDR1 is SGHRS, CDR2 YFSETQ, per germline. The CDR3 length is 16 residues. CDR3 nucleotide sequence: TGCGCCAGCAGCCCCGGAGGCGGACTAGATCTAAATGAGCAGTTCTTC. It specifies CASSPGGGLDLNEQFF.

The rearrangement joins TRBV7-9 to TRBJ1-3, with D unclear. Between the trimmed V and J ends, which lost 6 bases and 2 bases, there was a span of 11 bases. Germline V CDR1 and CDR2: SEHNR, FQNEAQ (reference sequence). The CDR3 totals 14 residues. Here the CDR3 DNA reads TGTGCCAGCAGTTCGGGGATGCCTGGAAACACCATATATTTT. Protein sequence: CASSSGMPGNTIYF.

The V and J genes are TRBV28 and TRBJ1-2; weak D call: TRBD1 (5 bases). The V and J ends lost 3 bases and 0 bases respectively, with 8 bases between them. The V gene's germline CDR1 is MDHEN and CDR2 SYDVKM. The length of the CDR3 is 14 residues. The CDR3 DNA is TGTGCCAGCAGTTTTACGACAGCTAACTATGGCTACACCTTC. Its protein is CASSFTTANYGYTF.

The V and J genes are TRBV30 and TRBJ2-5, with D possibly being TRBD1 (5 bases). This CDR3 has 13 residues. Deletions cut 3 bases from V and 4 bases from J, with 12 bases between. Germline V gene lookup returns CDR1 GTSNPN and CDR2 SVGIG (reference sequence). The CDR3 loop reads CAWRIRELETQYF. DNA of the CDR3: TGTGCCTGGAGGATCAGGGAATTAGAGACCCAGTACTTC.

This chain joins TRBV11-3 and TRBJ1-1; TRBD1 agrees at 12 bases. The V gene end was trimmed by 4 bases and the J gene end by 5 bases; junction bases not matched to a gene: 11. Germline-derived CDR1 and CDR2 are SGHNT and YENEEA. There are 17 residues in the CDR3. Here the CDR3 DNA reads TGTGCCAGCAGCTCCGGGACAGGGGGCTTAGGTGAAACTGAAGCTTTCTTT. The encoded protein is CASSSGTGGLGETEAFF.

This clone was counted a single time. The same CDR3 also results from other DNA sequences found in this sample. The chain recombines TRBV27 with TRBJ1-2; the D gene is possibly TRBD1 (5 bases). CDR3 length: 14 amino acids. In germline, CDR1 is MNHEY, CDR2 SMNVEV (reference sequence). Trimming took off 0 bases at V and 2 bases at J, with 7 bases between the two ends. Written as DNA, the CDR3 is TGTGCCAGCAGTTTATCCGGGGGGAACTATGGCTACACCTTC. Encoded protein: CASSLSGGNYGYTF.

To note about this clone: This sample includes further DNA sequences coding for the same CDR3. J is TRBJ1-1 and V is TRBV4-1; 7 positions agree with TRBD1. Germline loops: CDR1 MGHRA, CDR2 YSYEKL. This CDR3 spans 14 amino acids. The V gene end was trimmed by 3 bases and the J gene end by 1 base; junction bases not matched to a gene: 2. The CDR3 here is CASSQGQTNTEAFF. For the CDR3, the DNA is TGCGCCAGCAGCCAGGGACAGACGAACACTGAAGCTTTCTTT.

The V and J genes are TRBV4-1 and TRBJ2-2, with D maybe TRBD2 (6 bases). V gave up 1 base and J gave up 2 bases, with 11 bases separating them. CDR1 and CDR2 (germline): MGHRA, YSYEKL. The CDR3 has 16 residues. CDR3 in amino acids: CASSQVRGTNTGELFF. In DNA, the CDR3 is TGCGCCAGCAGCCAAGTCCGCGGGACTAACACCGGGGAGCTGTTTTTT.

The rearrangement joins TRBV12-3 or TRBV12-4 to TRBJ1-2; D not certain. The CDR3 extends over 13 amino acids. Trimming took off 6 bases at V and 7 bases at J, with 15 bases between the two ends. The CDR3 reads CASSQLLAGGYTF. The CDR3 nucleotides are TGTGCCAGCAGCCAGCTTCTAGCGGGTGGCTACACCTTC.

The chain couples TRBV27 to TRBJ1-6; D remains ambiguous. There are 17 residues in the CDR3. From germline, CDR1 is MNHEY and CDR2 SMNVEV (reference sequence). Trimming cost V 2 bases and J 0 bases, with 11 bases left between them. CDR3 sequence reads: CASSLVPASSYNSPLHF. Written as DNA, the CDR3 is TGTGCCAGCAGTTTAGTACCTGCTAGCTCCTATAATTCACCCCTCCACTTT.

This clone has only one observation. V is TRBV5-6 and J is TRBJ2-1, with 9 bases matching TRBD2. The germline V gene encodes CDR1 SGHDT and CDR2 YYEEEE. The V and J ends lost 5 bases and 4 bases, in that order; junction bases with no gene match: 4. The CDR3 length is 14 residues. CDR3 DNA: TGTGCCAGCAGGTTAGCGGGAGCTTACAATGAGCAGTTCTTC. Translation: CASRLAGAYNEQFF.

The V call is TRBV18, the J call TRBJ1-4, with TRBD1 matching over 7 bases. There are 14 residues in the CDR3. Per germline, CDR1 KGHSH and CDR2 LQKENI. V shed 1 base, J shed 7 bases, and the junction held 3 bases outside the gene matches. CDR3 region: CASSPRDSGEKLFF. The CDR3 coding sequence is TGTGCCAGCTCACCACGGGACAGTGGTGAAAAACTGTTTTTT.